These 10 T cell receptor beta chains were sequenced from one sample in a study of T cells expressing NK-cell markers (dated by TCRdb to about 2020). Receptors were amplified or captured by 5' RACE. Sequencing relied on an Illumina HiSeq 2000. TCRdb reprocessed the raw reads; every CDR3 protein sequence is a single record, and DNA is not supplied. The sample table records 250,000 or so distinct CDR3 sequences. The ten largest clones capture around 3.9% of the sample. Material for sequencing was blood T cells: a sorted CD56 or NKG2C T cell subset, CD4+ or CD8+ T cells, or bulk PBMC T cells (not recorded which). The receptors here all came from a woman aged 18 to 75 in good health.

The gene calls are TRBV6-5 and TRBJ1-2; TCRdb outputs TRBD1, but without DNA this stays unchecked. The germline V gene encodes CDR1 MNHEY and CDR2 SVGAGI. This CDR3 has 16 residues. CDR3 protein: CASSYLRDRGSRGYTF.

V is TRBV12-3 or TRBV12-4 and J is TRBJ1-1; the D call from TCRdb, TRBD1, cannot be confirmed without DNA. The CDR3 extends over 12 amino acids. CDR3 protein: CASYAQNTEAFF.

This CDR3 reads CASSSTSWGTGELFF. The chain employs TRBV6-5 and TRBJ2-2; the D call from TCRdb, TRBD2, cannot be confirmed without DNA. Germline values: CDR1 MNHEY, CDR2 SVGAGI. CDR3 length equals 15 residues.

This rearrangement joins TRBV6-1 to TRBJ2-3; TCRdb gives TRBD2 as the D gene, but with no DNA this cannot be confirmed. The V gene's germline CDR1 is MNHNS and CDR2 SASEGT. The CDR3 has 15 residues. CDR3 sequence: CASSGLAGAQHTQYF.

This chain uses TRBV20-1 with TRBJ2-1; TCRdb's D call, TRBD2, is unchecked because there is no DNA. Germline CDR1 and CDR2: DFQATT and SNEGSKA (reference sequence). The CDR3 covers 15 residues. CDR3: CSAAPLAGGGNEQFF.

V is TRBV7-9 and J is TRBJ1-1. CDR3 size: 15 residues. The germline V gene encodes CDR1 SEHNR and CDR2 FQNEAQ (reference sequence). The chain's CDR3 is CASSLFLDKNTEAFF. The variable domain in full, with the rest retrieved from reference TRBV7-9 and TRBJ1-1, is DTGVSQNPRHKITKRGQNVTFRCDPISEHNRLYWYRQTLGQGPEFLTYFQNEAQLEKSRLLSDRFSAERPKGSFSTLEIQRTEQGDSAMYLCASSLFLDKNTEAFFGQGTRLTVV.

This chain joins TRBV11-3 and TRBJ2-1; TCRdb returns TRBD2, unconfirmable since there is no DNA. From germline, CDR1 is SGHNT and CDR2 YENEEA. The CDR3 sequence is 15 residues long. CDR3 loop: CASSRGLAVGDEQFF.

The gene calls are TRBV6-1 and TRBJ2-2; TCRdb's D call, TRBD2, is unchecked because there is no DNA. This CDR3 is 14 amino acids long. Germline values: CDR1 MNHNS, CDR2 SASEGT. The CDR3 sequence is CASGTSGTTGELFF.

CDR3 residues: CASSRSPEQFF. This rearrangement joins TRBV3-1 to TRBJ2-1; TCRdb selects TRBD1, and the lack of DNA leaves this call unchecked. Germline loops: CDR1 LGHDT, CDR2 YNNKEL (reference sequence). The CDR3 length is 11 residues.

The chain has TRBV10-3 and TRBJ2-3; absent DNA, TCRdb's TRBD1 call cannot be checked. CDR1 is ENHRY and CDR2 is SYGVKD in the germline V gene. This CDR3 has 15 residues. CDR3 sequence reads: CAINQDRGGTDTQYF.